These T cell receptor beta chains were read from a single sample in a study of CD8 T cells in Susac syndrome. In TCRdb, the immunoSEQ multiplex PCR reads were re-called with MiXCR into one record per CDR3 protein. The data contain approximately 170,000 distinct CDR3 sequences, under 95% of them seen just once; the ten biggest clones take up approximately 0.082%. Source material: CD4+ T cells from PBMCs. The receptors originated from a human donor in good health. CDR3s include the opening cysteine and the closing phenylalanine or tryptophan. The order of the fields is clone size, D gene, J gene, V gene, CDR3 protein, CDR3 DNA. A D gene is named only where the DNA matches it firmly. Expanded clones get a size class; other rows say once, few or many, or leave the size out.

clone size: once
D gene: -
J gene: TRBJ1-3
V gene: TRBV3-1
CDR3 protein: CASSQVGSGNTIYF
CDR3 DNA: TGTGCCAGCAGCCAAGTGGGGTCTGGAAACACCATATATTTT

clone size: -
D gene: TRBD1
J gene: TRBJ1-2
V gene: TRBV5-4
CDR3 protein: CASSFSGQGVSYTF
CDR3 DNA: TGTGCCAGCAGCTTCTCGGGACAGGGAGTTAGCTACACCTTC

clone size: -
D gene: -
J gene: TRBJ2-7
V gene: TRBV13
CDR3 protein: CASSVQVGEQYF
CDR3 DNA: TGTGCCAGCAGCGTTCAGGTTGGCGAGCAGTACTTC

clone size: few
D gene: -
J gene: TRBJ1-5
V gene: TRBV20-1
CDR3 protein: CSARDSNQPQHF
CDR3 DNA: TGCAGTGCTAGGGATAGCAATCAGCCCCAGCATTTT

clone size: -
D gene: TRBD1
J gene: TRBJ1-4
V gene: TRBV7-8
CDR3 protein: CASSDGQGAGEKLFF
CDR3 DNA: TGTGCCAGCAGCGATGGACAGGGGGCCGGTGAAAAACTGTTTTTT

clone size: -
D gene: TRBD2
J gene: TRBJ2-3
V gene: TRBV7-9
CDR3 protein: CASSLIAGASADTQYF
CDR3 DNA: TGTGCCAGCAGCTTGATAGCGGGGGCGAGCGCAGATACGCAGTATTTT

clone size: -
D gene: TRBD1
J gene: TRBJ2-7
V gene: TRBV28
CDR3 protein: CASRSPGGTSSYEQYF
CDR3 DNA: TGTGCCAGCAGGTCTCCAGGGGGTACGAGCTCCTACGAGCAGTACTTC

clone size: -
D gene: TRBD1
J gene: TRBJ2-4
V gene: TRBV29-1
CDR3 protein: CSVKGQGDSNIQYF
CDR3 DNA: TGCAGCGTCAAGGGACAGGGGGACTCAAACATTCAGTACTTC

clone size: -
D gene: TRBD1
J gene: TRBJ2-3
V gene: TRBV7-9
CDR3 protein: CASSLGQGADTQYF
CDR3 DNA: TGTGCCAGCAGCTTAGGACAGGGGGCAGATACGCAGTATTTT

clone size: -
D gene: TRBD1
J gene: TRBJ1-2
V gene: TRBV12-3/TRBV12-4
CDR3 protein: CASRLSGGRYGYTF
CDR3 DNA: TGTGCCAGCAGGCTCTCAGGGGGGCGGTATGGCTACACCTTC

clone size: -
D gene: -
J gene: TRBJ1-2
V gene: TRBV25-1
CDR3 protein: CASSQGTRGYTF
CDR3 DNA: TGTGCCAGCAGTCAGGGGACGAGGGGCTACACCTTC

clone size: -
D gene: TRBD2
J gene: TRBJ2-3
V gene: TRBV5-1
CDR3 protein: CASSPRPASGFTDTQYF
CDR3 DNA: TGCGCCAGCAGCCCAAGGCCGGCTAGCGGATTCACAGATACGCAGTATTTT

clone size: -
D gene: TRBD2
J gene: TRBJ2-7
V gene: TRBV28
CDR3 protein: CASSLPGRYEQYF
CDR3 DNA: TGTGCCAGCAGTTTACCCGGGAGGTACGAGCAGTACTTC

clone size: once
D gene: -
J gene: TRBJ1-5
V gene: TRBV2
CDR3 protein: CASSEAGGAQPQHF
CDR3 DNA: TGTGCCAGCAGTGAAGCTGGGGGGGCTCAGCCCCAGCATTTT

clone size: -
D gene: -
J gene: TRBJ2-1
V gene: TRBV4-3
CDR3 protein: CASSQEPLGSYNEQFF
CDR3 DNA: TGCGCCAGCAGCCAAGAACCCCTAGGCTCCTACAATGAGCAGTTCTTC

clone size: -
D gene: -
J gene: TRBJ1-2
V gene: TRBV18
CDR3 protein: CASSPEREAGYTF
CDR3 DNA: TGTGCCAGCTCACCGGAAAGGGAGGCTGGCTACACCTTC

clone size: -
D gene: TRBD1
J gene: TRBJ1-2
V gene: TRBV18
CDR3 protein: CASSPQGANYGYTF
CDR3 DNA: TGTGCCAGCTCACCTCAGGGGGCGAACTATGGCTACACCTTC

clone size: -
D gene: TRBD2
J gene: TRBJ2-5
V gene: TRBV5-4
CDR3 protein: CASSRSGTRGETQYF
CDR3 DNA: TGTGCCAGCAGCAGGTCCGGGACTAGGGGAGAGACCCAGTACTTC

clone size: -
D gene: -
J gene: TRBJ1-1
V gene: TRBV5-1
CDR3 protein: CASSESTAEAFF
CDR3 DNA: TGCGCCAGCAGCGAGTCGACGGCTGAAGCTTTCTTT

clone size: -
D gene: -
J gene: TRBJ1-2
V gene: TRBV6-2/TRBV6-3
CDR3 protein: CASSDIYGYTF
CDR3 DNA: TGTGCCAGCAGTGACATCTATGGCTACACCTTC

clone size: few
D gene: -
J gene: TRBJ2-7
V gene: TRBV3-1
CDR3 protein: CASSQGYEQYF
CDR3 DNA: TGTGCCAGCAGCCAGGGCTACGAGCAGTACTTC

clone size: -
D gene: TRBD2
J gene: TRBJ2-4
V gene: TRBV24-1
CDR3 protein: CATRKRGGAKNIQYF
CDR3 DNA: TGTGCCACCAGGAAACGGGGGGGAGCCAAAAACATTCAGTACTTC

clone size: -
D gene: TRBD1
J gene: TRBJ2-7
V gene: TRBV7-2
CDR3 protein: CASRGQGREQYF
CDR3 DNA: TGTGCCAGCAGGGGACAGGGGCGCGAGCAGTACTTC

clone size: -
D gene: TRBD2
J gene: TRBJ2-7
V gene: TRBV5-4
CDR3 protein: CASSAGVAGGKQYF
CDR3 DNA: TGTGCCAGCAGCGCCGGGGTAGCGGGGGGGAAGCAGTACTTC

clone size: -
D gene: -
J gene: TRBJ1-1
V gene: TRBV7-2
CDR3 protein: CASRVGLHTEAFF
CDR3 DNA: TGTGCCAGCAGGGTTGGACTCCACACTGAAGCTTTCTTT

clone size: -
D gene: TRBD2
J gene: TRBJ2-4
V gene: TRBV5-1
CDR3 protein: CASSTRTSGRELAKNIQYF
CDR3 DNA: TGCGCCAGCAGTACCCGGACTAGCGGGAGGGAATTAGCCAAAAACATTCAGTACTTC

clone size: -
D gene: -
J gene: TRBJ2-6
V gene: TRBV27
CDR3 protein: CASRANGANVLTF
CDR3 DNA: TGTGCCAGCAGGGCTAATGGGGCCAACGTCCTGACTTTC

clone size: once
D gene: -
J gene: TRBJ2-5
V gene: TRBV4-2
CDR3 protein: CASSPRSGETQYF
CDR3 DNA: TGTGCCAGCAGCCCCCGATCGGGAGAGACCCAGTACTTC

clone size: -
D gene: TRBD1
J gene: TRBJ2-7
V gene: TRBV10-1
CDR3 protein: CASSVDRAEQYF
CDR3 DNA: TGCGCCAGCAGTGTCGACAGGGCCGAGCAGTACTTC

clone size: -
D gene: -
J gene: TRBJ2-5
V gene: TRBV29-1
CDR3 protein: CSDWDGGETQYF
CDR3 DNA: TGCAGCGATTGGGATGGGGGAGAGACCCAGTACTTC

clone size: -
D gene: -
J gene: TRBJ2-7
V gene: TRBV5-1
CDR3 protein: CASGGQDYEQYF
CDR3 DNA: TGCGCCAGCGGGGGGCAGGACTACGAGCAGTACTTC

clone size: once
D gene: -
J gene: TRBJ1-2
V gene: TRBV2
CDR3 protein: CASSEAHREGGYTF
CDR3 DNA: TGTGCCAGCAGTGAAGCGCATAGGGAGGGTGGCTACACCTTC

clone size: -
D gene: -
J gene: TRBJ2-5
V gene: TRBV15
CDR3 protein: CATSREESRLETQYF
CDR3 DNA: TGTGCCACCAGCAGAGAAGAGAGTAGATTAGAGACCCAGTACTTC

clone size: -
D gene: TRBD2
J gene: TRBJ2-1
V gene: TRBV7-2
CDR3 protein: CASSAGTSGANEQFF
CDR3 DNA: TGTGCCAGCAGCGCCGGGACTAGCGGAGCCAATGAGCAGTTCTTC

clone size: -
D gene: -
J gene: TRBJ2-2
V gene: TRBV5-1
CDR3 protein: CASSPGRDTGELFF
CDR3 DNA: TGCGCCAGCAGCCCCGGCCGGGACACCGGGGAGCTGTTTTTT

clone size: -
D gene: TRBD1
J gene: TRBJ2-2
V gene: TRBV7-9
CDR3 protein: CASSFGRIGQGKTGELFF
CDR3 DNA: TGTGCCAGCAGCTTCGGACGAATTGGACAGGGAAAGACCGGGGAGCTGTTTTTT

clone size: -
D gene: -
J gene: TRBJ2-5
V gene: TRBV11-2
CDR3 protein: CASNPGTHQETQYF
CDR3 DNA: TGTGCCAGCAACCCCGGGACACACCAAGAGACCCAGTACTTC

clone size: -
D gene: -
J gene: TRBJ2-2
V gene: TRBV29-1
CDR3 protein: CSVGQRTGELFF
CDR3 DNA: TGCAGCGTTGGACAGCGAACCGGGGAGCTGTTTTTT

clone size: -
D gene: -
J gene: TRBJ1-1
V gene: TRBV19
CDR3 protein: CASRGTATVTEAFF
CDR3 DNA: TGTGCCAGTAGGGGTACAGCAACGGTCACTGAAGCTTTCTTT

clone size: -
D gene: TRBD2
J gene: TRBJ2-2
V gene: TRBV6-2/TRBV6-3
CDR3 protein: CASSSRLAGGLRKGELFF
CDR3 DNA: TGTGCCAGCAGTTCCCGACTAGCGGGAGGGCTGAGGAAAGGGGAGCTGTTTTTT

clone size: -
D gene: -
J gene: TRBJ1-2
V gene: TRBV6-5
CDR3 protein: CASSSDPYGYTF
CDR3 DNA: TGTGCCAGCAGTTCGGACCCCTATGGCTACACCTTC

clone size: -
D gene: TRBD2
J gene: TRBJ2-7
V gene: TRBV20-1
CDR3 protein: CSARDDSGRGSYEQYF
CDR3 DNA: TGCAGTGCTAGAGACGATAGCGGGAGGGGGTCCTACGAGCAGTACTTC